The text below deals with one T cell receptor beta chain. The data derive from a study of technical replicates of blood from a handful of donors. TCRdb's table, derived via immunoSEQ multiplex PCR, lists solely in-frame clones and lacks some. The sample lists tens of thousands of clones, 94% occurring once. This CDR3 is 14 amino acids long. V was pared by 2 bases and J by 6 bases, with 13 bases between. Germline V gene data show CDR1 as MRHNA and CDR2 as SNTAGT. The receptor was isolated from a human donor in good health. The J gene is TRBJ1-1, the V gene TRBV6-4, with D possibly matching TRBD1 (6 bases). The source material was T cells isolated from PBMCs. CDR3 in amino acids: CASSDAPTGSEAFF. For the CDR3, the DNA is TGTGCCAGCAGTGACGCCCCGACAGGTTCTGAAGCTTTCTTT.